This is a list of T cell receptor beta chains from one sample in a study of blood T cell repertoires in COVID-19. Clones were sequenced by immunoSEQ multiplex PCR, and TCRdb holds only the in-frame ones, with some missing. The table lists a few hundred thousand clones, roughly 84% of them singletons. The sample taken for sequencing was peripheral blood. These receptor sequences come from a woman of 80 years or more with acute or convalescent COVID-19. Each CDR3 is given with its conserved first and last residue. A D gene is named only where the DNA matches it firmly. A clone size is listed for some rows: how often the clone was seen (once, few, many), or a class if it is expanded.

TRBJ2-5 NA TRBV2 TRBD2 CASSEERGGETQYF TGTGCCAGCAGTGAGGAGCGGGGGGGGGAGACCCAGTACTTC
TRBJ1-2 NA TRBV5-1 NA CASSPTTDGYTF TGCGCCAGCAGCCCCACGACAGATGGCTACACCTTC
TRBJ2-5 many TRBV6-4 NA CASSEGAQETQYF TGTGCCAGCAGTGAAGGGGCGCAGGAGACCCAGTACTTC
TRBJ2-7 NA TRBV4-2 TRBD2 CASSQVSSRAGAIYEQYF TGTGCCAGCAGCCAAGTTTCCTCACGAGCGGGGGCCATCTACGAGCAGTACTTC
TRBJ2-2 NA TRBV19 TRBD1 CASSPGQGDTGELFF TGTGCCAGTAGCCCGGGACAGGGAGACACCGGGGAGCTGTTTTTT
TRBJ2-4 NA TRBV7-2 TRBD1 CASSRTGGHGAKNIQYF TGTGCCAGCAGCCGGACAGGGGGACATGGAGCCAAAAACATTCAGTACTTC
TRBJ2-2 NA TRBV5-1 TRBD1 CASSLNRGRGTGELFF TGCGCCAGCAGCCTGAACAGGGGGCGCGGCACCGGGGAGCTGTTTTTT
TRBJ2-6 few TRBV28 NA CASSSEQIGANVLTF TGTGCCAGCAGTTCAGAACAAATTGGGGCCAACGTCCTGACTTTC
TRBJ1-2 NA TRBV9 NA CASSRRPGHLDGYTF TGTGCCAGCAGCCGCCGCCCGGGACATTTGGATGGCTACACCTTC
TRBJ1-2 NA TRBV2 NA CASSERAGDGYTF TGTGCCAGCAGTGAACGGGCAGGGGATGGCTACACCTTC
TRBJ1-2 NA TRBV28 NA CASSRAGLSNYGYTF TGTGCCAGCAGTAGGGCAGGACTATCTAACTATGGCTACACCTTC
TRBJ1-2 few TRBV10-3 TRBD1 CAISESDSQGDGGYTF TGTGCCATCAGTGAGTCCGATTCACAGGGGGACGGGGGCTACACCTTC
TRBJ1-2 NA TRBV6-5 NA CASTGGANYGYTF TGTGCCAGCACCGGGGGAGCGAACTATGGCTACACCTTC
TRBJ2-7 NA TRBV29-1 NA CSVAGSSSYEQYF TGCAGCGTTGCCGGGTCGAGCTCCTACGAGCAGTACTTC
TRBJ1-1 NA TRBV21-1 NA CASSPTDRGLLNTEAFF TGTGCCAGCAGCCCGACTGACAGGGGGCTGTTGAACACTGAAGCTTTCTTT
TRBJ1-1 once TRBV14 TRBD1 CASSLALWTGNTEAFF TGTGCCAGCAGCCTTGCACTCTGGACAGGGAACACTGAAGCTTTCTTT
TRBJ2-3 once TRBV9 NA CASSVAQSTDTQYF TGTGCCAGCAGCGTAGCACAGAGCACAGATACGCAGTATTTT
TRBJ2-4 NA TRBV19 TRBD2 CASSIEGGRNIQYF TGTGCCAGTAGTATAGAGGGGGGGAGGAACATTCAGTACTTC
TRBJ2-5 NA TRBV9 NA CASSVAGTQETQYF TGTGCCAGCAGCGTAGCAGGGACTCAAGAGACCCAGTACTTC
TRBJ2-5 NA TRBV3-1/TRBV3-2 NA CASSQERGMETQYF TGTGCCAGCAGCCAAGAAAGGGGGATGGAGACCCAGTACTTC
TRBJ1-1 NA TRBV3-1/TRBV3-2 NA CASSPDLTNTEAFF TGTGCCAGCAGCCCGGACTTAACGAACACTGAAGCTTTCTTT
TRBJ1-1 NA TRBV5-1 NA CASSLDGMEGTEAFF TGCGCCAGCAGCTTGGACGGGATGGAGGGCACTGAAGCTTTCTTT
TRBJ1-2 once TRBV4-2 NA CASSQDQGQGLGYTF TGTGCCAGCAGCCAAGATCAGGGTCAGGGCCTCGGCTACACCTTC
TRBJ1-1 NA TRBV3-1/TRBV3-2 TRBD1 CASSPQYGTGAFF TGTGCCAGCAGCCCACAATACGGGACAGGAGCTTTCTTT
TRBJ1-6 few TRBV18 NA CASSPYGHGNNSPLHF TGTGCCAGCTCACCTTACGGACATGGTAACAATTCACCCCTCCACTTT
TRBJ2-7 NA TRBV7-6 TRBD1 CASSRTGNEQYF TGTGCCAGCAGCCGGACAGGGAACGAGCAGTACTTC
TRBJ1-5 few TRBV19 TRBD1 CASSGQGAVGNQPQHF TGTGCCAGTTCGGGACAGGGGGCGGTGGGCAATCAGCCCCAGCATTTT
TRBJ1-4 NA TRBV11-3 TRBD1 CASSLDPRDRFKEKLFF TGTGCCAGCAGCTTAGACCCCCGGGACAGGTTCAAGGAAAAACTGTTTTTT
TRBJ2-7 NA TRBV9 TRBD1 CASSCRGPRYEQYF TGTGCCAGCAGCTGCAGGGGGCCCCGCTACGAGCAGTACTTC
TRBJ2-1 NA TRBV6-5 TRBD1 CATDRANEQFF TGTGCCACCGACAGGGCCAATGAGCAGTTCTTC
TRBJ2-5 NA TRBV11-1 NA CASSPQVAQETQYF TGTGCCAGCAGCCCTCAGGTAGCGCAAGAGACCCAGTACTTC
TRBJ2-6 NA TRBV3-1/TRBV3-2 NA CASSHPFGANVLTF TGTGCCAGCAGCCATCCCTTTGGGGCCAACGTCCTGACTTTC
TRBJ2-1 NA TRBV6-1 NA CASSESPRGWEQFF TGTGCCAGCAGTGAAAGTCCCCGGGGTTGGGAGCAGTTCTTC
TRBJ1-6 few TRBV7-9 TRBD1 CASSLGGQGTSYNSPLHF TGTGCCAGCAGCTTAGGGGGACAGGGGACCTCCTATAATTCACCCCTCCACTTT
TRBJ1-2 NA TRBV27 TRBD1 CASKEPGQGAGGYTF TGTGCCAGCAAAGAACCGGGACAGGGGGCTGGGGGCTACACCTTC
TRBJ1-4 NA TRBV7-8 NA CASSLGSAGGEKLFF TGTGCCAGCAGCTTAGGGTCGGCGGGTGGTGAAAAACTGTTTTTT
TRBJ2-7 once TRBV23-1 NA CAREGAFEYPSYEQYF TGCGCCAGGGAGGGGGCCTTCGAATACCCCTCCTACGAGCAGTACTTC
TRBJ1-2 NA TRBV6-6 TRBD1 CASSPGTGGLYGYTF TGTGCCAGCAGTCCCGGGACAGGGGGGCTCTATGGCTACACCTTC
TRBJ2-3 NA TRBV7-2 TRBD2 CASSALAGGPDTQYF TGTGCCAGCAGTGCTCTAGCGGGGGGGCCAGATACGCAGTATTTT
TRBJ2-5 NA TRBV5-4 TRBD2 CASSLGGLAEETQYF TGTGCCAGCAGCTTGGGGGGACTAGCGGAAGAGACCCAGTACTTC
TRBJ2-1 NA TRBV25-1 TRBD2 CASSVSASGGGRQFF TGTGCCAGCAGTGTTTCCGCTAGCGGGGGGGGGAGGCAGTTCTTC
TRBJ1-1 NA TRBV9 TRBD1 CASSEVVQGFGDTEAFF TGTGCCAGCAGCGAAGTGGTACAGGGGTTCGGAGACACTGAAGCTTTCTTT